These 8 T cell receptor beta chains were all obtained from the same sample, sequenced in a study of blood T cell repertoires in COVID-19. Some clones are missing from TCRdb's copy, which holds only in-frame ones; the method was immunoSEQ multiplex PCR. The data hold under 70,000 clones, with about 87% observed a single time. Sequencing was done on a sample of peripheral blood. The receptors were sampled from a woman in her 70s with acute or convalescent COVID-19.

Only one count was recorded for this clone. The chain joins TRBV29-1 to TRBJ1-1; 7 positions agree with TRBD1. Germline loops: CDR1 SQVTM, CDR2 ANQGSEA. This CDR3 is 12 amino acids long. Unmatched junction bases numbered 7, after V lost 8 bases and J lost 4 bases. Here the CDR3 reads CSPTQGFTEAFF. CDR3 in DNA: TGCAGCCCTACACAGGGGTTCACTGAAGCTTTCTTT.

This chain connects TRBV4-3 to TRBJ2-5, with TRBD1 identical over 8 bases. The CDR3 is made up of 15 amino acids. The germline gives CDR1 LGHNA, CDR2 YSLEER. V lost 0 bases and J lost 4; bases outside the gene matches: 4. The CDR3 bases are TGCGCCAGCAGCCAAGAACTCGGACAGGGAGAGACCCAGTACTTC. Its translation: CASSQELGQGETQYF.

The genes are TRBV7-2 and TRBJ2-3; TRBD2 matches 15 bases. Trimming cost V 5 bases and J 5 bases; bases outside gene matches: 11. The germline gives CDR1 SGHTA, CDR2 FQGNSA. The CDR3 contains 18 residues. CDR3 in amino acids: CASSEQAGLAGGVDTQYF. The CDR3 bases are TGTGCCAGCAGCGAGCAGGCGGGACTAGCGGGGGGTGTAGATACGCAGTATTTT.

This chain uses TRBV7-9 with TRBJ1-6, with 12 nucleotides matching TRBD1. Germline CDR1 SEHNR, CDR2 FQNEAQ (reference sequence). V gave up 4 bases and J gave up 10 bases; unmatched junction bases: 14. The CDR3 runs 18 residues. CDR3: CASSSPLGTGGRGSPLHF. The CDR3, as DNA: TGTGCCAGCAGCTCCCCCCTTGGGACAGGGGGCCGCGGCTCACCCCTCCACTTT.

In its sample, this clone was seen a few times. The V call is TRBV12-5, the J call TRBJ1-1; TRBD1 is a possible D gene (6 bases). V dropped 6 bases and J dropped 1 base, with 9 bases sitting between them. This CDR3 contains 13 residues. CDR1 and CDR2 from the germline V gene are LGHNT and FRNRAP. This CDR3 is CASGTDRNTEAFF. The DNA of the CDR3 is TGTGCTAGTGGCACGGACAGGAACACTGAAGCTTTCTTT.

The DNA of the CDR3 is TGTGCCAGCAGTTTGGGGAGGTATACGCAGTATTTT. This encodes CASSLGRYTQYF. V usage is TRBV28 and J usage is TRBJ2-3, with D possibly matching TRBD2 (6 bases). CDR3 length: 12 residues. V lost 3 bases and J lost 7, with 8 bases in between. CDR1 and CDR2 from the germline V gene are MDHEN and SYDVKM.

The CDR3 DNA reads as TGTGCCAGCAGTTTAAATGACAGAGTTGAAGCTTTCTTT. Residues: CASSLNDRVEAFF. The chain has TRBV27 and TRBJ1-1; weak D call: TRBD1 (5 bases). Germline V gives CDR1 MNHEY, CDR2 SMNVEV (reference sequence). Deletions cut 2 bases from V and 7 bases from J, with 11 bases between. This CDR3 region has 13 residues.

This clone appeared once. CDR3 sequence: CATSGPGGYQPQHF. CDR3 nucleotide sequence: TGTGCCACCAGTGGACCAGGGGGATATCAGCCCCAGCATTTT. The rearrangement joins TRBV24-1 to TRBJ1-5, with TRBD1 matching 7 bases. CDR1 is KGHDR, CDR2 SFDVKD, per germline. Trimming cost V 5 bases and J 5 bases; bases outside gene matches: 5. The CDR3 has 14 residues.